This T cell receptor beta chain was documented in a study of T cells in Graves' hyperthyroidism and ophthalmopathy. Overall study: Peripheral blood was obtained at initial diagnosis, preceding any treatment. Broader study findings: Most clonotypes expanded in the thyroid (above 0.001) were also present in blood.

Germline loops: CDR1 SEHNR, CDR2 FQNEAQ (reference sequence). CDR3 length: 15 residues. V lost 4 bases and J 0 bases, leaving 10 bases between the germline ends. The sample holds many counts of this clonotype. Antigen specificity is unknown. An absence of ophthalmopathy progression within 18 months meant stable Graves' hyperthyroidism. From RNA transcripts, TCR beta CDR3 regions were amplified. TCR CDR3 regions were first amplified by RT-PCR with HTBI primers. MiXCR, run by TCRdb on the multiplex PCR reads, gives a single entry per CDR3 protein. The sample lists hundreds of thousands of distinct CDR3 sequences, roughly 19% occurring once.

The rearrangement links TRBV7-9 to TRBJ1-3; D possibly corresponds to TRBD1 (5 bases). The sequenced material came from blood. The TCR sequence derives from a woman between 18 and 30 years old with Graves' hyperthyroidism. The CDR3 DNA reads TGTGCCAGCAGCTCGGGGACGGTCTCTGGAAACACCATATATTTT. Protein: CASSSGTVSGNTIYF.